This T cell receptor beta chain was obtained from a study of blood T cells in healthy people across ages. Roughly 10 milliliters of peripheral blood were drawn from each donor. The CDR3 is 13 residues long. Trimming pared 1 base from V and 6 bases from J, leaving 11 bases between. Germline V gives CDR1 SGHDT, CDR2 YYEEEE. The use of a sample-barcoded 5' primer and a J-beta primer mix characterized a second PCR of about 7 to 12 cycles. TCRdb reanalysed the 5' RACE reads using MiXCR and keeps one entry per CDR3 protein. The data hold 780,000 or so distinct CDR3 sequences, with about 53% observed a single time.

The sequenced material came from blood. The chain links TRBV5-6 to TRBJ2-7; no clear D gene. The receptor comes from a man aged 80 or over in good health. The CDR3 coding sequence is TGTGCCAGCAGCTTGATTGGCGGTAGCGAGCAGTACTTC. As protein: CASSLIGGSEQYF.